These 16 T cell receptor beta chains originate from one sample sequenced in a study of cytomegalovirus exposure and HLA in healthy donors (TCRdb year 2017). Libraries came from the immunoSEQ multiplex PCR assay. For the multiplex PCR, a mixture combining 60 forward primers for TCR Vbeta segments and 13 reverse primers for TCR Jbeta segments was used. TCRdb retrieved this table from immuneACCESS and kept in-frame rearrangements only. Not all clones are present; in checked studies, unresolved V genes account for under half, and no reason is known for the remainder. In all, the sample holds about 140,000 clones, and 80% to 85% of those were seen once. Over 1% of the sample rests with the top ten. The sequencing input was PBMCs. Receptors were obtained from a male donor in good health and CMV-seropositive.

The chain employs TRBV19 and TRBJ2-6, with unresolved D. The germline V gene has CDR1 LNHDA and CDR2 SQIVND (reference sequence). The CDR3 is 14 amino acids. V lost 6 bases and J lost 1, with 7 bases in between. The CDR3, as DNA: TGTGCCAGTAGAGCTAGATCTGGGGCCAACGTCCTGACTTTC. This translates into CASRARSGANVLTF.

This clone was observed a few times. The chain is built from TRBV7-9 and TRBJ2-6; D perhaps matches TRBD2 (6 bases). V lost 1 base, J lost 1 base, and 11 bases lay in between. There are 17 residues in the CDR3. The germline V gene encodes CDR1 SEHNR and CDR2 FQNEAQ (reference sequence). The CDR3, as DNA: TGTGCCAGCAGCTTAGGGGGGGTTCGGTCTGGGGCCAACGTCCTGACTTTC. Protein: CASSLGGVRSGANVLTF. Full variable domain (missing parts from reference TRBV7-9 and TRBJ2-6): DTGVSQNPRHKITKRGQNVTFRCDPISEHNRLYWYRQTLGQGPEFLTYFQNEAQLEKSRLLSDRFSAERPKGSFSTLEIQRTEQGDSAMYLCASSLGGVRSGANVLTFGAGSRLTVL.

The chain couples TRBV7-8 to TRBJ1-1, with a weak D call TRBD1 (5 bases). The V gene lost 2 bases and the J gene lost 2 bases, with 9 bases spanning the gap. The CDR3 runs 14 residues. Germline values: CDR1 SGHVS, CDR2 FQNEAQ. As DNA, the CDR3 is TGTGCCAGCAGCTTACAGGGATCCAACACTGAAGCTTTCTTT. Its protein product is CASSLQGSNTEAFF.

The gene calls are TRBV19 and TRBJ2-7; perhaps TRBD1 as D (6 bases). Germline CDR1 reads LNHDA; CDR2 reads SQIVND (reference sequence). The CDR3 consists of 14 residues. The ends were cut back, 4 bases at V and 3 bases at J, with 13 bases in the middle. The CDR3 reads CASSTDSFLYEQYF. CDR3 nucleotide sequence: TGTGCCAGTAGTACGGACAGTTTCCTCTACGAGCAGTACTTC.

This clone showed up just a few times. The CDR3 nucleotides read TGTGCCAGCTCACCACGGCAGGGCGAGCAGTACTTC. Protein product: CASSPRQGEQYF. The V call is TRBV18, the J call TRBJ2-7; D possibly corresponds to TRBD1 (5 bases). The CDR3 totals 12 residues. Trimming pared 1 base from V and 6 bases from J, leaving 7 bases between. CDR1 and CDR2 from the germline V gene are KGHSH and LQKENI.

The J gene is TRBJ2-5, the V gene TRBV29-1; D unresolved. CDR1 and CDR2 (germline): SQVTM, ANQGSEA. This CDR3 is 13 amino acids long. Between the trimmed V and J ends, which lost 2 bases and 1 base, there was a span of 8 bases. The CDR3 is CSVELGLQETQYF. The CDR3 DNA sequence: TGCAGCGTTGAACTAGGCCTCCAAGAGACCCAGTACTTC.

The V and J genes are TRBV19 and TRBJ2-6; D gene unclear. Germline CDR1 is LNHDA and CDR2 is SQIVND (reference sequence). The CDR3 is 14 amino acids. V lost 5 bases and J lost 0, with 5 bases in between. The CDR3 bases are TGTGCCAGTAGTTTAAACTCTGGGGCCAACGTCCTGACTTTC. Translated: CASSLNSGANVLTF. Using reference TRBV19 and TRBJ2-6 for the parts outside the CDR3, the full variable domain is DGGITQSPKYLFRKEGQNVTLSCEQNLNHDAMYWYRQDPGQGLRLIYYSQIVNDFQKGDIAEGYSVSREKKESFPLTVTSAQKNPTAFYLCASSLNSGANVLTFGAGSRLTVL.

Worth noting for this clone: The junction does not match germline at one end; this may be a read error. CDR3 DNA: TGTTCCAGCAGCTCCGTGACTAGCGGGAATACCTACGAGCAGTACTTC. Translation: CSSSSVTSGNTYEQYF. The rearrangement uses TRBV7-9 and TRBJ2-7; 11 positions agree with TRBD2. This CDR3 region has 16 residues. The germline V gene encodes CDR1 SEHNR and CDR2 FQNEAQ (reference sequence).

The chain combines TRBV6-5 with TRBJ1-4; D remains unclear. CDR1 is MNHEY and CDR2 is SVGAGI in the germline V gene. CDR3 length: 14 amino acids. Between the trimmed V and J ends, which lost 4 bases and 8 bases, there was a span of 14 bases. The CDR3 DNA reads as TGTGCCAGCAGTTCGGGGTTTGTTGACGAAAAACTGTTTTTT. This gives the protein CASSSGFVDEKLFF.

The rearrangement joins TRBV6-6 to TRBJ2-7; 13 positions agree with TRBD2. The CDR3 runs to 15 residues. Germline V CDR1 and CDR2: MNHNY, SVGAGI (reference sequence). V gave up 6 bases and J gave up 5 bases; unmatched junction bases: 7. DNA of the CDR3: TGTGCCAGCAGCCAACGGACTAGCGGGAGAGACGAGCAGTACTTC. Encoded protein: CASSQRTSGRDEQYF.

This rearrangement joins TRBV30 to TRBJ2-7; 7 nucleotides align to TRBD2. This CDR3 comprises 14 residues. The ends lost 0 bases at V and 2 bases at J; junction bases unmatched: 4. Germline CDR1 reads GTSNPN; CDR2 reads SVGIG (reference sequence). CDR3 nucleotides: TGTGCCTGGAGTGTATGGGCGGGAGCCTACGAGCAGTACTTC. Translation: CAWSVWAGAYEQYF.

The rearrangement joins TRBV18 to TRBJ2-3; 7 bases align to TRBD1. Losses at the gene ends were 3 bases for V and 6 bases for J; bases not matched to a gene: 9. The CDR3 covers 15 residues. Germline CDR1 reads KGHSH; CDR2 reads LQKENI. The DNA of the CDR3 is TGTGCCAGCTCACCCCCACTAAGGGGGCTGGATACGCAGTATTTT. It is translated as CASSPPLRGLDTQYF. Combining the CDR3 with reference TRBV18 and TRBJ2-3 gives the whole variable domain NAGVMQNPRHLVRRRGQEARLRCSPMKGHSHVYWYRQLPEEGLKFMVYLQKENIIDESGMPKERFSAEFPKEGPSILRIQQVVRGDSAAYFCASSPPLRGLDTQYFGPGTRLTVL.

The chain uses TRBV7-6 and TRBJ2-3; 12 nucleotides match TRBD1. Germline V CDR1 and CDR2: SGHVS, FNYEAQ. The CDR3 consists of 16 residues. Germline trimming cut 1 base from V and 5 bases from J; bases unmatched to any gene: 4. CDR3 coding DNA: TGTGCCAGCAGCTTAGTGGGGACAGGGGGCCAAGATACGCAGTATTTT. Protein sequence: CASSLVGTGGQDTQYF.

V and J are TRBV11-2 and TRBJ1-3; D call uncertain. Germline CDR1 and CDR2: SGHAT and FQNNGV. V lost 2 bases, J lost 0 bases, and 14 bases lay in between. The CDR3 length is 17 residues. DNA of the CDR3: TGTGCCAGCAGCTTATTTGAGAGGAGCCTCTCTGGAAACACCATATATTTT. Amino acids: CASSLFERSLSGNTIYF.

This clone came up a few times. The chain carries TRBV5-8 and TRBJ2-1, with a possible D match to TRBD2 (6 bases). Germline V gene sequence: CDR1 SGHTS, CDR2 YDEGEE. This CDR3 is 15 amino acids long. With 1 base removed from V and 9 bases from J, the gap between germline ends came to 17 bases. The CDR3, as DNA: TGTGCCAGCAGCTTGTCGGGGCCCTGGGGAGGTGAGCAGTTCTTC. It specifies CASSLSGPWGGEQFF.

The chain combines TRBV5-4 with TRBJ2-1, with a weak D call TRBD1 (6 bases). V was trimmed by 4 bases and J by 9 bases, leaving 17 bases between them. The CDR3 has 14 amino acids. Looked up from germline, CDR1 is SGHNT and CDR2 is YYREEE (reference sequence). CDR3 region: CASSPPVGASEQFF. CDR3 bases: TGTGCCAGCAGCCCGCCGGTGGGGGCTTCTGAGCAGTTCTTC. The full variable domain, with the rest looked up from reference TRBV5-4 and TRBJ2-1, is ETGVTQSPTHLIKTRGQQVTLRCSSQSGHNTVSWYQQALGQGPQFIFQYYREEENGRGNFPPRFSGLQFPNYSSELNVNALELDDSALYLCASSPPVGASEQFFGPGTRLTVL.